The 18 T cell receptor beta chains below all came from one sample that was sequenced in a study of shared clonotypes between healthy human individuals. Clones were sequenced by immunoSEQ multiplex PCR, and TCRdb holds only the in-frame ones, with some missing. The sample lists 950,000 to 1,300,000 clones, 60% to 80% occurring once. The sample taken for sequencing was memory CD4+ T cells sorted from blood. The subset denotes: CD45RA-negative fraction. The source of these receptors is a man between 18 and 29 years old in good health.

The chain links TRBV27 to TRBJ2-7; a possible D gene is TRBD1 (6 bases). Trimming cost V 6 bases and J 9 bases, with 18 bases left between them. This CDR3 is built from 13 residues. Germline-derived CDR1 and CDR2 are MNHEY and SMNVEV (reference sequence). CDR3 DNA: TGTGCCAGCAGGGTCCAGGGGCTGGGTTGGCAGTACTTC. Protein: CASRVQGLGWQYF.

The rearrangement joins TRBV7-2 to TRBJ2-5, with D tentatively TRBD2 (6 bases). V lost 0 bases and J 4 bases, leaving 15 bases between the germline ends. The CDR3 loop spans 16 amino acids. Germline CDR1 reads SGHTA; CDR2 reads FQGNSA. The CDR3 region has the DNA TGTGCCAGCAGCTTAGCGTTCACTGCGGGGCTAGAGACCCAGTACTTC. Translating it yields CASSLAFTAGLETQYF.

The CDR3 region is CASSSGWTSGGTQETQYF. CDR3 sequence (DNA): TGCGCCAGCAGCTCTGGTTGGACTAGCGGGGGAACCCAAGAGACCCAGTACTTC. The chain joins TRBV5-1 to TRBJ2-5; 13 bases are shared with TRBD2. Trimming took 3 bases from V and 1 from J; bases not matched to a gene: 9. This CDR3 is built from 18 residues. Germline CDR1 SGHRS, CDR2 YFSETQ.

This chain's CDR3 is CASSWNLLGQGDTEAFF. The CDR3 DNA reads TGTGCCAGCAGTTGGAACCTCCTAGGACAGGGGGACACTGAAGCTTTCTTT. V is TRBV28 and J is TRBJ1-1, with 10 nucleotides matching TRBD1. Germline loops: CDR1 MDHEN, CDR2 SYDVKM. J gave up 3 bases and V 4 bases, and 11 bases lay outside the gene matches. CDR3 length equals 17 residues.

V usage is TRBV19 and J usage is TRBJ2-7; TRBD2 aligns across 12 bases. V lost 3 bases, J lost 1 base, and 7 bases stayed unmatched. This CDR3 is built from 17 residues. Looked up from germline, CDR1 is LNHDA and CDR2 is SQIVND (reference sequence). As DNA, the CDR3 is TGTGCCAGTAGTATGGCTCGGACTAGCGGGGTTTCCTACGAGCAGTACTTC. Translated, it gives CASSMARTSGVSYEQYF.

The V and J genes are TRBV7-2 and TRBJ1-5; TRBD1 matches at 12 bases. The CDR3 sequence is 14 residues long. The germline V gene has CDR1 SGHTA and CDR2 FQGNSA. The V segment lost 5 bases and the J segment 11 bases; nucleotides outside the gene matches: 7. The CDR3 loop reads CASSPGQGASSQHF. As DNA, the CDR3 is TGTGCCAGCAGCCCGGGACAGGGGGCGAGTTCCCAGCATTTT.

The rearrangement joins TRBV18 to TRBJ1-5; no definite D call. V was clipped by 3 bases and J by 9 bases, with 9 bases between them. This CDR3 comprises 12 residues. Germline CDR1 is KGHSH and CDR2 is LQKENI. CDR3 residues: CASSPGVGPQHF. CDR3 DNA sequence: TGTGCCAGCTCACCCGGGGTTGGGCCCCAGCATTTT.

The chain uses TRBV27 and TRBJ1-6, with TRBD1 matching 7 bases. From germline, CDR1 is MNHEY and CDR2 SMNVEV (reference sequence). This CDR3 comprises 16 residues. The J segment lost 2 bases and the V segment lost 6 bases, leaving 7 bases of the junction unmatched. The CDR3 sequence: CASREQGRAYNSPLHF. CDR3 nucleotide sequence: TGTGCCAGCAGGGAACAGGGGCGAGCCTATAATTCACCCCTCCACTTT.

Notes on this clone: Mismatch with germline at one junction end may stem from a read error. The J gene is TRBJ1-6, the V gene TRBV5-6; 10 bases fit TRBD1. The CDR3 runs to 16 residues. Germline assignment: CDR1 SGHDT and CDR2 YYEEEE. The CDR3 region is CASNLGQGRNNSPLHF. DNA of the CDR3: TGTGCCAGCAACTTGGGACAGGGGCGAAATAATTCACCCCTCCACTTT.

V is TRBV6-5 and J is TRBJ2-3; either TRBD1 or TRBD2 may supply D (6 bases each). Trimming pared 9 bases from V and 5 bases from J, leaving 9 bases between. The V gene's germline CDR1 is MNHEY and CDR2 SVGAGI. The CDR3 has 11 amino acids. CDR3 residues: CASRGVDTQYF. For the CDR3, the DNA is TGTGCCAGTAGGGGGGTAGATACGCAGTATTTT.

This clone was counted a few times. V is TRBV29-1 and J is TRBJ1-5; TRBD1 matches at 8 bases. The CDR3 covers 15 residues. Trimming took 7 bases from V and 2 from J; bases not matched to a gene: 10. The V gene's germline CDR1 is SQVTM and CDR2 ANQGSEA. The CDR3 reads CSATQGVGGNQPQHF. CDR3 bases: TGCAGCGCGACACAGGGGGTTGGGGGCAATCAGCCCCAGCATTTT. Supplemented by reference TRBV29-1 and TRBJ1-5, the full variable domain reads SAVISQKPSRDICQRGTSLTIQCQVDSQVTMMFWYRQQPGQSLTLIATANQGSEATYESGFVIDKFPISRPNLTFSTLTVSNMSPEDSSIYLCSATQGVGGNQPQHFGDGTRLSIL.

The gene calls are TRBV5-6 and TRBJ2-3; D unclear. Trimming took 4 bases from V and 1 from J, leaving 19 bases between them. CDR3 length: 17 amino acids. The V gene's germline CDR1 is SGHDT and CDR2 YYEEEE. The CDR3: CASSLYDPGPGTDTQYF. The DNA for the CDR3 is TGTGCCAGCAGCCTATACGACCCCGGACCGGGCACAGATACGCAGTATTTT. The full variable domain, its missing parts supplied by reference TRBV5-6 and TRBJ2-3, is DAGVTQSPTHLIKTRGQQVTLRCSPKSGHDTVSWYQQALGQGPQFIFQYYEEEERQRGNFPDRFSGHQFPNYSSELNVNALLLGDSALYLCASSLYDPGPGTDTQYFGPGTRLTVL.

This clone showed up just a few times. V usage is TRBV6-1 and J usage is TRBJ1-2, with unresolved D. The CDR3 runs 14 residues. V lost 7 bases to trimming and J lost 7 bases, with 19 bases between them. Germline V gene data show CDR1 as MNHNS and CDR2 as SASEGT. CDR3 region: CASIRPGSLSGYTF. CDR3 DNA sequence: TGTGCCAGCATCAGACCCGGGAGCCTAAGTGGCTACACCTTC.

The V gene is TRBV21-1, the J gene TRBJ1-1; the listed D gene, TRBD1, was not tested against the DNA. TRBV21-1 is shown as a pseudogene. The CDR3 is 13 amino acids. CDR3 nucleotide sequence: TGTGCCAGCCGACAGGGCATGAACACTGAAGCTTTCTTT. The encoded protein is CASRQGMNTEAFF.

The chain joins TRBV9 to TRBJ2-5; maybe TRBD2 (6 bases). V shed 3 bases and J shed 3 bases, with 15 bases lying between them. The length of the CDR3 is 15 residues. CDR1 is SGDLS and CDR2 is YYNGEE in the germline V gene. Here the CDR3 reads CASSGGASAEETQYF. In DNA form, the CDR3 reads TGTGCCAGCAGCGGCGGAGCTAGCGCAGAAGAGACCCAGTACTTC.

The CDR3: CAGSSSSYNEQFF. The CDR3 bases are TGTGCCGGCTCTAGTAGCTCCTACAATGAGCAGTTCTTC. The chain has TRBV30 and TRBJ2-1; D gene unclear. Germline assignment: CDR1 GTSNPN and CDR2 SVGIG (reference sequence). CDR3 length equals 13 residues. V dropped 8 bases and J dropped 0 bases, with 11 bases sitting between them.

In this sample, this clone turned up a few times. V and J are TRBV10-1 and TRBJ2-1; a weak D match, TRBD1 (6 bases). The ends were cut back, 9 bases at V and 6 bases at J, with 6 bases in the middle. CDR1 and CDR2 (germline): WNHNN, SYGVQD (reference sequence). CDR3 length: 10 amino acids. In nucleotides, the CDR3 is TGCGCCAGGGGGGCCAATGAGCAGTTCTTC. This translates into CARGANEQFF.

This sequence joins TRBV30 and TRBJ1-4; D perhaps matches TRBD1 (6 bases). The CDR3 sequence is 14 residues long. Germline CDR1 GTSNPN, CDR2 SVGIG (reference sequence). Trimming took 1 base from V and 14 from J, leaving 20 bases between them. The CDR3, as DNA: TGTGCCTGGAGTGCCCGTGGAGGGGGGATTGGGCTGTTTTTT. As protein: CAWSARGGGIGLFF.